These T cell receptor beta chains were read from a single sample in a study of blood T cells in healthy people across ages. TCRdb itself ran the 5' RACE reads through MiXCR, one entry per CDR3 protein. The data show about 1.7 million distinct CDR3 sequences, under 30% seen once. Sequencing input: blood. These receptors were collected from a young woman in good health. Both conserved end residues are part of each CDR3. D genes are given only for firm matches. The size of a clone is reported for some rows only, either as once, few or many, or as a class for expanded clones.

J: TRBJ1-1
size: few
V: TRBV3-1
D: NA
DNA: TGTGCCAGCAGCCAAGTCTACAGGGCTGAAGCTTTCTTT
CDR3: CASSQVYRAEAFF

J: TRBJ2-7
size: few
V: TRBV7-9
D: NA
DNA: TGTGCCAGCAGCTCCACCGCCGAACTAAACGAGCAGTACTTC
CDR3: CASSSTAELNEQYF

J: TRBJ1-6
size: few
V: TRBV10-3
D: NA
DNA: TGTGCCGCAGCGGAGGGAGGCAATTATTCACCCCTCCACTTT
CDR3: CAAAEGGNYSPLHF

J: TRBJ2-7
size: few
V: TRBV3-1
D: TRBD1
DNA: TGTGCCAGCAGCCAAGTGGGACAGGGACTGTACGAGCAGTACTTC
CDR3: CASSQVGQGLYEQYF

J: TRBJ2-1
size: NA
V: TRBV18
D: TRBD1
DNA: TGTGCCAGCTCACCACGGCAGGGGGCGAGCAATGAGCAGTTCTTC
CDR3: CASSPRQGASNEQFF

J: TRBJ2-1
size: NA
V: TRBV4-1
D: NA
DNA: TGCGCCAGCAGCCATCCCTCAGGGGCCTCCTACAATGAGCAGTTCTTC
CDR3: CASSHPSGASYNEQFF

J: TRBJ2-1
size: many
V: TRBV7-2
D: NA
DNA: TGTGCCAGCAGCTTAGAGGGCGGGATCTCCTACAATGAGCAGTTCTTC
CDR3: CASSLEGGISYNEQFF

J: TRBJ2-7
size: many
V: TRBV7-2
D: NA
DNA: TGTGCCAGCAGACTGGCCGACGAGCAGTACTTC
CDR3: CASRLADEQYF

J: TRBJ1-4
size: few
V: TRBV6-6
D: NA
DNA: TGTGCCAGCAGTTACTCTTATGAAAAACTGTTTTTT
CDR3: CASSYSYEKLFF

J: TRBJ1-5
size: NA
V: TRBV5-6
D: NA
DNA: TGTGCCAGCAGCCACATGACACCCCGGGGCAATCAGCCCCAGCATTTT
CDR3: CASSHMTPRGNQPQHF

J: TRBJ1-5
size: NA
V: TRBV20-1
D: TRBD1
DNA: TGCAGTGGGTCAAGCTCCGGGACAGATCATAGCAATCAGCCCCAGCATTTT
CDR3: CSGSSSGTDHSNQPQHF

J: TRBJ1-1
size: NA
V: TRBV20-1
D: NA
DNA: TGCAGTGCTAGGCTCCCGCCGGGATACACTGAAGCTTTCTTT
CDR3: CSARLPPGYTEAFF

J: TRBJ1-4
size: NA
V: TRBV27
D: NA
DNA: TGTGCCAGCAGTCTACAGGGAGGTCTTTGGGAAAAACTGTTTTTT
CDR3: CASSLQGGLWEKLFF

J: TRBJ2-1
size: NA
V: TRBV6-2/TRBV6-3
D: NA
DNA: TGTGCCAGCAGTTACCGGCGAGACAAGTTTCAAGAGACCCAGTTCTTC
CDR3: CASSYRRDKFQETQFF

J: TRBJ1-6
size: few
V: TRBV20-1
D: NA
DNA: TGCAGTGCTAGAGAGGGCAAGGGAGGCTCCTATAATTCACCCCTCCACTTT
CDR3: CSAREGKGGSYNSPLHF

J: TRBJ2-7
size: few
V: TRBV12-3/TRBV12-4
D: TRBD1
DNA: TGTGCCAGCAGTGCCGGGACAGGGATACCCGAGCAGTACTTC
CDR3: CASSAGTGIPEQYF

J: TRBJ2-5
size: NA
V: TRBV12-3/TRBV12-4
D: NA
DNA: TGTGCCAGCAGTGCAAAGGGGCATTCGGGCGTGGAGACCCAGTACTTC
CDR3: CASSAKGHSGVETQYF

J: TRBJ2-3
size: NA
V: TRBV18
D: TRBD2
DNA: TGTGCCAGCTCACCCTGGGAGCGGGGGAAGCAATATACGCAGTATTTT
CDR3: CASSPWERGKQYTQYF

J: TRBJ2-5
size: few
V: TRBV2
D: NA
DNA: TGTGCCAGCAGTGAAGAGCAGGGACCAGAGACCCAGTACTTC
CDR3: CASSEEQGPETQYF

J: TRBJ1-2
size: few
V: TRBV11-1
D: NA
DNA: TGTGCCAGCAGCTCGGGGCCCCCGACTAACTATGGCTACACCTTC
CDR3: CASSSGPPTNYGYTF

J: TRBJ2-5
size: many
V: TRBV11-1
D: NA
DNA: TGTGCCAGCAGCGAACAGACCGGAGAGACCCAGTACTTC
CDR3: CASSEQTGETQYF

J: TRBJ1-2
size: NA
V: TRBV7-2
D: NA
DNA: TGTGCCAGCAGCTCACCACCACTCTATGGCTACACCTTC
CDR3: CASSSPPLYGYTF

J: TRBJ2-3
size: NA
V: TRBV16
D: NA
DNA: TGTGCCAGCAGCCAAAGGGGGAGGGGCGAAGATACTCAGTATTTT
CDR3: CASSQRGRGEDTQYF

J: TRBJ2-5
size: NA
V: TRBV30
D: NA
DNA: TGTGCCTGGAGTGAAAGGGACCGGGAGACCCAGTACTTC
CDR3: CAWSERDRETQYF

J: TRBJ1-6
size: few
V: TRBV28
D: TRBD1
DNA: TGTGCCAGCAAGGCGACAGGGCGGTCACCCCTCCACTTT
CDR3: CASKATGRSPLHF

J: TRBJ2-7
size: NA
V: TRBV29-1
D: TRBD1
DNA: TGCAGCGTTGGACCCCAACCCCCTAGACAGGGGTACGAGCAGTACTTC
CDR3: CSVGPQPPRQGYEQYF

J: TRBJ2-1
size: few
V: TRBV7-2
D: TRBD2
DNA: TGTGCCAGCGGTACGGGACTAGCGGGAGGCGAGCAGTTCTTC
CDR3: CASGTGLAGGEQFF

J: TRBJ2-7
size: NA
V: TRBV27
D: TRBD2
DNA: TGTGCCAGCCGAAGGACTAGCGGGCTAGCCTACGAGCAGTACTTC
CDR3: CASRRTSGLAYEQYF

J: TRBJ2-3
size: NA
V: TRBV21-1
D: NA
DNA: TGTGCCAGCAGCAAAAATCACGATACGCAGTATTTT
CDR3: CASSKNHDTQYF

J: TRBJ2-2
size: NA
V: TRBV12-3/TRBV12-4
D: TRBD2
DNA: TGTGCCAGCACCGGGACTAGCGGGAGGGCCGGGGAGCTGTTTTTT
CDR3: CASTGTSGRAGELFF

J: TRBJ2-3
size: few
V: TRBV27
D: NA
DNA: TGTGCCAGCAAACGCGGGACAGCGTTTAGCACAGATACGCAGTATTTT
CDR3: CASKRGTAFSTDTQYF

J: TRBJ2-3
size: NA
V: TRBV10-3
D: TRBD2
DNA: TGTGCCATCAGCCCACTAGCGCCTAGCACAGATACGCAGTATTTT
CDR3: CAISPLAPSTDTQYF

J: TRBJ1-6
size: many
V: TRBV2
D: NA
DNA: TGTGCCACTCGGACCGACCGTTCACCCCTCCACTTT
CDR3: CATRTDRSPLHF

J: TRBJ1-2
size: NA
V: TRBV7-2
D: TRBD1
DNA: TGTGCCAGCAGCTCAAATCCGGGACAGAACTATGGCTACACCTTC
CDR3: CASSSNPGQNYGYTF

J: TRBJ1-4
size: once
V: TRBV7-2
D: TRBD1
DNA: TGTGCCAGCAACACGAGGACAGGCCATGAAAAACTGTTTTTT
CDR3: CASNTRTGHEKLFF

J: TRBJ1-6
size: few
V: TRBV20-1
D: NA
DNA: TGCAGTGTCCAGACACGGACTTTCAATTCACCCCTCCACTTT
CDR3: CSVQTRTFNSPLHF

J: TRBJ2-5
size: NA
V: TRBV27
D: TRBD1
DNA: TGTGCCAGCAGTCACCATGGACAGGAAGAGACCCAGTACTTC
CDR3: CASSHHGQEETQYF

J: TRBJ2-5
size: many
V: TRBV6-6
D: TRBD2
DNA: TGTGCCAGCAGTACGGGACTAGCGGTACAAGAGACCCAGTACTTC
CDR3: CASSTGLAVQETQYF

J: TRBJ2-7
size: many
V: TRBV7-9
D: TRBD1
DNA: TGTGCCAGCAGCCCCGGGACAGGCAACGGGGGACAGTACTTC
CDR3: CASSPGTGNGGQYF

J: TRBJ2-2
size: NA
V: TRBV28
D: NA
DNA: TGTGCCAGCAGTTCAGTCGGGTCCGGCGGCGGGAAGCTGTTTTTT
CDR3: CASSSVGSGGGKLFF

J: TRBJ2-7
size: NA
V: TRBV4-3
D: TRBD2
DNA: TGCGTCAGCAGCCAAGGCGGGACTAGGTCTGGCGAGCAGTACTTC
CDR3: CVSSQGGTRSGEQYF